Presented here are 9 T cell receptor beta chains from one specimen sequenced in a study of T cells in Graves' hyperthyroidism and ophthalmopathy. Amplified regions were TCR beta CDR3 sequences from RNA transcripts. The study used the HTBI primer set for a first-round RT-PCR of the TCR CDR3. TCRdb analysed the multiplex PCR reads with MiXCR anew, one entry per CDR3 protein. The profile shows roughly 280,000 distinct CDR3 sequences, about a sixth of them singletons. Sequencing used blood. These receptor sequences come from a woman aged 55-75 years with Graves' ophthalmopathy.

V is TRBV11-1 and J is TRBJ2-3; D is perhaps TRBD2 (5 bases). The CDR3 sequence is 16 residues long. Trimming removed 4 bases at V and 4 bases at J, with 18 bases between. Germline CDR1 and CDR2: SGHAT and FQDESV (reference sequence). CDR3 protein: CASSSARQQRADTQYF. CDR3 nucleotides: TGTGCCAGCAGCTCGGCTCGGCAGCAGAGGGCAGATACGCAGTATTTT.

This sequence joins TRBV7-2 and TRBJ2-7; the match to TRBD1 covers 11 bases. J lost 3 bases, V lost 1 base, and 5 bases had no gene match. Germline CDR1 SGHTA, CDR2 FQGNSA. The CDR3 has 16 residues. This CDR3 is CASSLVSGTGGYEQYF. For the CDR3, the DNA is TGTGCCAGCAGCTTAGTCTCCGGGACAGGGGGCTACGAGCAGTACTTC.

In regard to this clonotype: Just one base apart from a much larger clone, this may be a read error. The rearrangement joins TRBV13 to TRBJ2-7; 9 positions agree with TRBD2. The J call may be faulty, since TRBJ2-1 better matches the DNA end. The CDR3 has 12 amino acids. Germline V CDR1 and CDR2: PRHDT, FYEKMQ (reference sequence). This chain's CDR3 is CASSGTSYEQFF. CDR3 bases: TGTGCCAGCAGTGGGACTAGCTACGAGCAGTTCTTC.

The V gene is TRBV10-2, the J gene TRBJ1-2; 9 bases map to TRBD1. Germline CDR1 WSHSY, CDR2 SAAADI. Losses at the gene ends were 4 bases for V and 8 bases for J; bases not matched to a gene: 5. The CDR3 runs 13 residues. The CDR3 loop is CASSGTGDGGYTF. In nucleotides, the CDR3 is TGCGCCAGCAGTGGGACAGGGGATGGGGGCTACACCTTC.

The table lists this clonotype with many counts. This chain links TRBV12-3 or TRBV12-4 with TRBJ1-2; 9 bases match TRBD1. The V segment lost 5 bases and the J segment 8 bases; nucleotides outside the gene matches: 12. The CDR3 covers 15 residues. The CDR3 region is CASSLWDRASGGYTF. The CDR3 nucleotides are TGTGCCAGCAGTCTGTGGGACAGGGCCTCCGGGGGCTACACCTTC.

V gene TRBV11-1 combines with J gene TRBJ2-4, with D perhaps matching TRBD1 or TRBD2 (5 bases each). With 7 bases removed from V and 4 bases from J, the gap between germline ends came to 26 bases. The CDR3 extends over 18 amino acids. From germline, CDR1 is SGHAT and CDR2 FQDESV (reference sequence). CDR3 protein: CASNPGPGDLLEKNIQYF. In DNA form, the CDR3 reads TGTGCCAGCAACCCGGGACCGGGCGATCTATTGGAGAAAAACATTCAGTACTTC.

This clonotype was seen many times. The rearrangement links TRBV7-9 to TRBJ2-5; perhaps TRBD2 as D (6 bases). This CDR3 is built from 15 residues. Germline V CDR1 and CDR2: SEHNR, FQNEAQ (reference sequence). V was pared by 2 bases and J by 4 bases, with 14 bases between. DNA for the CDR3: TGTGCCAGCAGCTTATTAGGAGGGCCGGGAGAGACCCAGTACTTC. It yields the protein CASSLLGGPGETQYF.

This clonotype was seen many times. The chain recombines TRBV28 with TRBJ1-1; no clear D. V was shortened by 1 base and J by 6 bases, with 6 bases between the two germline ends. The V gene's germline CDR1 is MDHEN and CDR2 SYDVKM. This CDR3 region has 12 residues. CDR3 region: CASSLFGSEAFF. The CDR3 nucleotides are TGTGCCAGCAGTTTATTCGGGTCTGAAGCTTTCTTT.

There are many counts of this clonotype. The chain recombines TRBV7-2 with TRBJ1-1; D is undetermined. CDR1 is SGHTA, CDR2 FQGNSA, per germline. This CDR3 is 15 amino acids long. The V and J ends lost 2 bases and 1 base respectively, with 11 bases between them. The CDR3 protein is CASSLLGSGNTEAFF. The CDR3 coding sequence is TGTGCCAGCAGCTTATTGGGGAGTGGGAACACTGAAGCTTTCTTT. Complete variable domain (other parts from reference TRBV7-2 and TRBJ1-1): GAGVSQSPSNKVTEKGKDVELRCDPISGHTALYWYRQSLGQGLEFLIYFQGNSAPDKSGLPSDRFSAERTGGSVSTLTIQRTQQEDSAVYLCASSLLGSGNTEAFFGQGTRLTVV.